Each of the 24 T cell receptor beta chains below was sequenced from the same sample in a study of cytomegalovirus exposure and HLA in healthy donors. The PCR was carried out with 60 Vbeta primers and 13 Jbeta primers. Profiled with immunoSEQ multiplex PCR; TCRdb holds only in-frame clones, not every one. Altogether some 100,000 clones are present, 65% to 75% being singletons, with the ten largest covering about 4.9%. Material for sequencing was PBMCs. Receptor source: a woman aged 18-29 years in good health and CMV-seropositive.

The gene calls are TRBV30 and TRBJ2-7; TRBD1 matches at 8 bases. After removal of 8 bases from V and 0 bases from J, the junction contained 6 bases not matched to a gene. The CDR3 is 13 residues long. Germline assignment: CDR1 GTSNPN and CDR2 SVGIG (reference sequence). As DNA, the CDR3 is TGTGCCGGCAGACAGGGGAGCTCCTACGAGCAGTACTTC. It yields the protein CAGRQGSSYEQYF.

The chain is built from TRBV18 and TRBJ2-1; D gene ambiguous. V lost 3 bases and J lost 0, with 12 bases in between. The CDR3 sequence is 16 residues long. Germline CDR1 KGHSH, CDR2 LQKENI. The CDR3, as DNA: TGTGCCAGCTCACCTAATCCTATTGGCTCCTACAATGAGCAGTTCTTC. Protein product: CASSPNPIGSYNEQFF.

This rearrangement joins TRBV19 to TRBJ2-1; TRBD1 agrees at 9 bases. This CDR3 has 14 amino acids. The trim removed 5 bases at V and 9 bases at J, leaving 8 bases unmatched. Germline loops: CDR1 LNHDA, CDR2 SQIVND (reference sequence). CDR3 nucleotides: TGTGCCAGTAGTCCAGGACAGGGGAGGGGTGAGCAGTTCTTC. Residues: CASSPGQGRGEQFF.

V usage is TRBV9 and J usage is TRBJ2-7, with D tentatively TRBD2 (6 bases). There are 14 residues in the CDR3. The V and J ends lost 0 bases and 7 bases respectively, with 14 bases between them. Germline V gene lookup returns CDR1 SGDLS and CDR2 YYNGEE. The CDR3 is CASSVGGVLTEQYF. The CDR3 nucleotides read TGTGCCAGCAGCGTAGGGGGGGTACTTACGGAGCAGTACTTC.

This clone came up a few times. V usage is TRBV27 and J usage is TRBJ1-5, with 10 bases that match TRBD1. The germline CDR1 and CDR2 sequences are MNHEY and SMNVEV (reference sequence). V lost 4 bases and J lost 3; bases outside the gene matches: 3. This CDR3 has 15 amino acids. The CDR3 sequence: CASSSGQGNNQPQHF. The CDR3 DNA follows: TGTGCCAGCAGTTCGGGACAGGGGAACAATCAGCCCCAGCATTTT.

The J gene is TRBJ1-1, the V gene TRBV7-8, with D unclear. The CDR3 has 14 amino acids. V was cut by 5 bases and J by 0 bases, with 10 bases left in between. Germline V gene sequence: CDR1 SGHVS, CDR2 FQNEAQ. As DNA, the CDR3 is TGTGCCAGCAGCCAAAGAGTAATGAACACTGAAGCTTTCTTT. Translated: CASSQRVMNTEAFF.

Only one count was recorded for this clone. V and J are TRBV7-9 and TRBJ2-3, with unresolved D. Trimming took 3 bases from V and 0 from J, leaving 4 bases between them. Per germline, CDR1 SEHNR and CDR2 FQNEAQ (reference sequence). The CDR3 contains 13 residues. The CDR3 DNA reads as TGTGCCAGCAGCTTGGCTAGCACAGATACGCAGTATTTT. Amino acid sequence: CASSLASTDTQYF.

The rearrangement links TRBV28 to TRBJ2-7; 10 bases fit TRBD2. CDR1 and CDR2 (germline): MDHEN, SYDVKM. The V and J ends lost 6 bases and 7 bases, in that order; junction bases with no gene match: 9. This CDR3 is 14 amino acids long. CDR3 DNA: TGTGCCAGCAGGGGGAGCGGGAGGGCCCGTGAGCAGTACTTC. Its translation: CASRGSGRAREQYF.

This clone was detected only a few times. The chain carries TRBV4-1 and TRBJ1-1; unclear D gene. The CDR3 spans 15 residues. Trimming removed 1 base from V and 7 bases from J, with 16 bases in between. Germline V CDR1 and CDR2: MGHRA, YSYEKL. This CDR3 is CASSQVHGGENEAFF. In nucleotides, the CDR3 is TGCGCCAGCAGCCAAGTACATGGTGGGGAGAATGAAGCTTTCTTT.

This clone was observed a single time. The chain has TRBV5-1 and TRBJ2-7; TRBD1 agrees at 9 bases. Germline V gives CDR1 SGHRS, CDR2 YFSETQ. The CDR3 loop spans 18 amino acids. The junction had 16 bases not matched to a gene; V was cut back by 4 bases and J by 2 bases. In DNA, the CDR3 is TGCGCCAGCAGCCCGACCGGGACAGGGAACTTTTCACCCTACGAGCAGTACTTC. It is translated as CASSPTGTGNFSPYEQYF.

J is TRBJ2-1 and V is TRBV7-2, with TRBD2 matching 7 bases. The CDR3 has 13 residues. V dropped 3 bases and J dropped 7; count of bases not matched to a gene: 3. From germline, CDR1 is SGHTA and CDR2 FQGNSA. CDR3: CASSFGLGNEQFF. The CDR3 region has the DNA TGTGCCAGCAGCTTCGGACTAGGGAATGAGCAGTTCTTC.

The gene calls are TRBV5-5 and TRBJ2-7; D remains ambiguous. Deletions cut 4 bases from V and 2 bases from J, with 7 bases between. The germline V gene has CDR1 SGHKS and CDR2 YYEKEE (reference sequence). This CDR3 region has 12 residues. CDR3 residues: CASSPQTYEQYF. CDR3 DNA sequence: TGTGCCAGCAGCCCCCAAACCTACGAGCAGTACTTC.

The genes are TRBV30 and TRBJ2-7, with 7 bases aligning to TRBD2. Germline CDR1 is GTSNPN and CDR2 is SVGIG (reference sequence). With V trimmed by 0 bases and J by 1 base, 3 bases remained unmatched. The CDR3 covers 14 residues. The CDR3 reads CAWSVGGVSYEQYF. CDR3 coding DNA: TGTGCCTGGAGTGTTGGGGGGGTTTCCTACGAGCAGTACTTC.

This clone was counted only a few times. The chain couples TRBV30 to TRBJ1-2; perhaps TRBD1 as D (6 bases). This CDR3 comprises 13 residues. V lost 3 bases and J 4 bases, leaving 12 bases between the germline ends. Looked up from germline, CDR1 is GTSNPN and CDR2 is SVGIG (reference sequence). The CDR3 region is CAWSPTGPYGYTF. DNA of the CDR3: TGTGCCTGGAGCCCGACAGGCCCCTATGGCTACACCTTC.

This clone was counted once. The chain employs TRBV30 and TRBJ1-4; weak D call: TRBD1 (5 bases). The CDR3 is made up of 12 amino acids. Per germline, CDR1 GTSNPN and CDR2 SVGIG (reference sequence). V was pared by 1 base and J by 8 bases, with 8 bases between. The DNA of the CDR3 is TGTGCCTGGAGTGCGGGGGAAGAAAAACTGTTTTTT. Protein: CAWSAGEEKLFF.

The J gene is TRBJ2-2, the V gene TRBV6-5; 9 bases line up with TRBD1. The CDR3 extends over 16 amino acids. V lost 4 bases, J lost 3 bases, and 6 bases stayed unmatched. The germline CDR1 and CDR2 sequences are MNHEY and SVGAGI. The CDR3 is CASSFGTGFDTGELFF. The CDR3 DNA sequence: TGTGCCAGCAGTTTTGGGACAGGGTTCGACACCGGGGAGCTGTTTTTT.

The chain couples TRBV6-1 to TRBJ1-4; D is unresolved. Germline V gene sequence: CDR1 MNHNS, CDR2 SASEGT. The V and J ends lost 1 base and 4 bases respectively, with 13 bases between them. The CDR3 sequence is 16 residues long. The CDR3 loop reads CASSEGLEGVNEKLFF. The CDR3 DNA reads as TGTGCCAGCAGTGAAGGCCTCGAGGGCGTTAATGAAAAACTGTTTTTT.

The sample holds one count of this clone. This CDR3 is CAISREGPEKLFF. The CDR3 nucleotides are TGTGCCATCAGTCGTGAGGGCCCCGAAAAACTGTTTTTT. The genes are TRBV10-3 and TRBJ1-4; D is undetermined. With 5 bases removed from V and 8 bases from J, the gap between germline ends came to 12 bases. In germline, CDR1 is ENHRY, CDR2 SYGVKD. The CDR3 contains 13 residues.

This clone was counted between two and nine times. The rearrangement uses TRBV5-5 and TRBJ1-4; no firm D call. CDR1 and CDR2 (germline): SGHKS, YYEKEE (reference sequence). The CDR3 sequence is 12 residues long. V dropped 2 bases and J dropped 7 bases, with 6 bases sitting between them. The chain's CDR3 is CASSLAGEKLFF. CDR3 nucleotide sequence: TGTGCCAGCAGCTTAGCCGGTGAAAAACTGTTTTTT.

This clone was seen a few times. One end of the junction fails to match germline, which may point to a read error. The V call is TRBV7-7, the J call TRBJ2-5, with 14 positions matching TRBD2. The V gene's germline CDR1 is SSHAT and CDR2 FNYEAQ (reference sequence). The CDR3 is 15 residues long. The CDR3 nucleotides are TGTGCTAGCAGCTTAGGACTAGCGGGAGGAGAGACCCAGTACTTC. Amino acids: CASSLGLAGGETQYF.

V and J are TRBV18 and TRBJ2-7, with a weak D call TRBD1 (6 bases). The CDR3 spans 14 residues. Germline V gene sequence: CDR1 KGHSH, CDR2 LQKENI. V was shortened by 6 bases and J by 2 bases, with 14 bases between the two germline ends. CDR3 DNA sequence: TGTGCCAGCTCCAGGGGTGCAGGGACCTACGAGCAGTACTTC. This gives the protein CASSRGAGTYEQYF.

This sequence joins TRBV7-2 and TRBJ1-2, with a weak D call TRBD1 (5 bases). Germline CDR1 reads SGHTA; CDR2 reads FQGNSA. The CDR3 loop spans 11 amino acids. V lost 11 bases to trimming and J lost 5 bases, with 12 bases between them. The CDR3 spells CASGDGYGYTF. CDR3 in DNA: TGTGCCTCGGGGGACGGATATGGCTACACCTTC.

This clone was recorded only once. The J gene is TRBJ2-5, the V gene TRBV2; 10 bases fit TRBD1. This CDR3 has 14 amino acids. Germline-derived CDR1 and CDR2 are SNHLY and FYNNEI. Trimming removed 6 bases from V and 3 bases from J; junction bases left unmatched: 4. The CDR3 protein is CASSFGQGEETQYF. CDR3 in DNA: TGTGCCAGCAGCTTCGGACAGGGGGAAGAGACCCAGTACTTC.

V usage is TRBV30 and J usage is TRBJ2-3; TRBD2 is a possible D gene (5 bases). The V and J ends lost 2 bases and 2 bases respectively, with 17 bases between them. CDR3 length: 16 residues. Germline V gene lookup returns CDR1 GTSNPN and CDR2 SVGIG (reference sequence). DNA of the CDR3: TGTGCCTGGAGTCTCCATCGAGGGCCCCTCACAGATACGCAGTATTTT. Amino acid sequence: CAWSLHRGPLTDTQYF.